One and the same sample provided the 5 T cell receptor beta chains below, sequenced in a study of blood T cell repertoires in COVID-19. Clones were read by immunoSEQ multiplex PCR, and TCRdb kept only the in-frame ones, dropping some. The sample carries under 50,000 clones, around nine tenths recorded once. The sequenced material came from peripheral blood. The receptors were sampled from a man in his 70s with active COVID-19.

The chain uses TRBV6-4 and TRBJ1-1, with D tentatively TRBD1 (5 bases). The germline V gene has CDR1 MRHNA and CDR2 SNTAGT. V lost 11 bases, J lost 0 bases, and 19 bases lay in between. The length of the CDR3 is 15 residues. This chain's CDR3 is CAPPWGGYMNTEAFF. DNA for the CDR3: TGTGCCCCACCCTGGGGCGGATACATGAACACTGAAGCTTTCTTT.

This clone was observed a handful of times. This CDR3 is CASSGDRVGSNQPQHF. DNA of the CDR3: TGTGCCAGCAGTGGGGACAGGGTTGGAAGCAATCAGCCCCAGCATTTT. The V and J genes are TRBV28 and TRBJ1-5; TRBD1 matches 9 bases. Germline trimming cut 5 bases from V and 1 base from J; bases unmatched to any gene: 6. Looked up from germline, CDR1 is MDHEN and CDR2 is SYDVKM. There are 16 residues in the CDR3.

This sequence joins TRBV28 and TRBJ1-5; no definite D call. V was pared by 8 bases and J by 3 bases, with 8 bases between. This CDR3 is built from 12 residues. Germline-derived CDR1 and CDR2 are MDHEN and SYDVKM. The CDR3 coding sequence is TGTGCCAGCGTTCAGAACAATCAGCCCCAGCATTTT. Protein: CASVQNNQPQHF.

The gene calls are TRBV9 and TRBJ2-1; D ambiguous. The V gene lost 0 bases and the J gene lost 2 bases, with 12 bases spanning the gap. Per germline, CDR1 SGDLS and CDR2 YYNGEE. This CDR3 spans 16 amino acids. DNA of the CDR3: TGTGCCAGCAGCGTAGACCGCGGAGTCCCCTACAATGAGCAGTTCTTC. It translates to CASSVDRGVPYNEQFF.

The DNA for the CDR3 is TGTGCCAGCAGAGCCCACGGGGTGGACAGCTCTGGAAACACCATATATTTT. The encoded protein is CASRAHGVDSSGNTIYF. The J gene is TRBJ1-3, the V gene TRBV28; tentatively, D is TRBD1 (6 bases). CDR1 and CDR2 (germline): MDHEN, SYDVKM. The CDR3 has 17 residues. With 6 bases removed from V and 0 bases from J, the gap between germline ends came to 18 bases.